One and the same sample provided the 5 T cell receptor beta chains below, sequenced in a study of OX40 agonist ivuxolimab in advanced cancers. Only in-frame clones appear in the TCRdb table, and some are missing; sequencing was by immunoSEQ multiplex PCR. The sample records roughly 42,000 clones, 92% being singletons. The specimen comprised CD4+ or CD8+ T cells sorted from blood, sampled in a trial of the OX40 agonist ivuxolimab. Receptors originate from an adult with an advanced solid tumor such as melanoma, head and neck, liver or kidney cancer.

V gene TRBV10-2 combines with J gene TRBJ2-3; D gene ambiguous. CDR1 WSHSY and CDR2 SAAADI come from the germline V gene. Trimming stripped 6 bases from V and 0 bases from J, with 10 bases between. The CDR3 totals 14 residues. CDR3 DNA sequence: TGCGCCAGCAGACAGTGGTCAAGCACAGATACGCAGTATTTT. Translated: CASRQWSSTDTQYF.

V is TRBV30 and J is TRBJ1-5; D is ambiguous. Trimming removed 0 bases from V and 2 bases from J, with 11 bases in between. Germline V gene data show CDR1 as GTSNPN and CDR2 as SVGIG (reference sequence). The CDR3 runs 15 residues. Here the CDR3 reads CAWSVRTVGNQPQHF. The CDR3 region has the DNA TGTGCCTGGAGTGTAAGAACCGTTGGCAATCAGCCCCAGCATTTT. The whole variable domain, remainder taken from reference TRBV30 and TRBJ1-5, is SQTIHQWPATLVQPVGSPLSLECTVEGTSNPNLYWYRQAAGRGLQLLFYSVGIGQISSEVPQNLSASRPQDRQFILSSKKLLLSDSGFYLCAWSVRTVGNQPQHFGDGTRLSIL.

This clone has only a few counts. V is TRBV9 and J is TRBJ2-5; 9 bases map to TRBD1. The V and J ends lost 3 bases and 3 bases, in that order; junction bases with no gene match: 0. Germline-derived CDR1 and CDR2 are SGDLS and YYNGEE. The CDR3 consists of 13 residues. For the CDR3, the DNA is TGTGCCAGCAGCGGGGACAGGGAAGAGACCCAGTACTTC. It translates to CASSGDREETQYF.

The chain employs TRBV7-2 and TRBJ1-1, with a weak D call TRBD1 (5 bases). The CDR3 has 12 residues. Germline lookup yields CDR1 SGHTA and CDR2 FQGNSA. Trimming shortened V by 5 bases and J by 10 bases, and 14 bases separated the two germline ends. The CDR3: CASSPWGERAFF. CDR3 nucleotides: TGTGCCAGCAGCCCCTGGGGGGAGCGAGCTTTCTTT.

V and J are TRBV9 and TRBJ2-7; possible D gene TRBD2, 6 bases. Trimming stripped 2 bases from V and 6 bases from J, with 15 bases between. This CDR3 spans 14 amino acids. Germline assignment: CDR1 SGDLS and CDR2 YYNGEE. CDR3: CASSVIAETGEQYF. The CDR3 region has the DNA TGTGCCAGCAGCGTTATAGCGGAAACGGGCGAGCAGTACTTC.